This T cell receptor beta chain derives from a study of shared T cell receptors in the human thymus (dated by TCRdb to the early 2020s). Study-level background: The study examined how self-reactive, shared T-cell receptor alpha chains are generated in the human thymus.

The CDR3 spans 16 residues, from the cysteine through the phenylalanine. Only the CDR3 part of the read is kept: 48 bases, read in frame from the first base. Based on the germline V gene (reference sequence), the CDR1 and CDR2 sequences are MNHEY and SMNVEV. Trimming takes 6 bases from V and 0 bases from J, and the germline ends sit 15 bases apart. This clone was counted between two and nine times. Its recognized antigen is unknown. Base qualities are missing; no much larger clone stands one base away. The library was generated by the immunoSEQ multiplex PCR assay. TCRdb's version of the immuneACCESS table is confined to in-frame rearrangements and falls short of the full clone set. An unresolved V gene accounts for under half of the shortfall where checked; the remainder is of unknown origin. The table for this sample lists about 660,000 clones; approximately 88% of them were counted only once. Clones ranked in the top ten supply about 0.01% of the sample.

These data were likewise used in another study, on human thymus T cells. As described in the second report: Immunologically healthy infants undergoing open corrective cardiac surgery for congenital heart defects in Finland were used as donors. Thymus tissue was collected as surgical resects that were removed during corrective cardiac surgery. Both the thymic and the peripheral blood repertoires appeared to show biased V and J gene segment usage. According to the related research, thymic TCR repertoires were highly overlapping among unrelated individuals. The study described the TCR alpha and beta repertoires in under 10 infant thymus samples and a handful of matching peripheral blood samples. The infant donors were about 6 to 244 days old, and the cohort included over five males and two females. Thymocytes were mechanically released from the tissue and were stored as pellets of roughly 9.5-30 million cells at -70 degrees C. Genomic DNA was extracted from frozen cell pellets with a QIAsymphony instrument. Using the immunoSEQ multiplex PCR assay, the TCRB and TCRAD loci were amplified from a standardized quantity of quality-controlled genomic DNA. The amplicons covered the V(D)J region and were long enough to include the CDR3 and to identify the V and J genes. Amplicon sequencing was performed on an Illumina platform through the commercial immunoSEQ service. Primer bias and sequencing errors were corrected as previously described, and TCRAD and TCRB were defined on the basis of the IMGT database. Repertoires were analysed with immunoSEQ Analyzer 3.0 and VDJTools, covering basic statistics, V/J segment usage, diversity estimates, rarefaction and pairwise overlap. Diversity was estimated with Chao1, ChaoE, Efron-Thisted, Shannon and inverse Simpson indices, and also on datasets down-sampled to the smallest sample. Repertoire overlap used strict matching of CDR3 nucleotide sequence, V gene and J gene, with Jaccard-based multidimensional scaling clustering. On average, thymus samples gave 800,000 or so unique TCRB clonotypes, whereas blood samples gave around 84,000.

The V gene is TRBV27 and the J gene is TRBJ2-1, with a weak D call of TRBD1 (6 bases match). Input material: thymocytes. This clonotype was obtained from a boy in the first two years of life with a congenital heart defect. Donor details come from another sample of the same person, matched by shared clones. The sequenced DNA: TGTGCCAGCAGCCTCATAGGGGGACGCTCCTACAATGAGCAGTTCTTC. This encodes CASSLIGGRSYNEQFF.